A single sample is the source of the 23 T cell receptor beta chains below, sequenced in a study of blood T cell repertoires in COVID-19. Profiled with immunoSEQ multiplex PCR; TCRdb holds only in-frame clones, not every one. The table includes more than 80,000 clones, about 88% detected once. The sample was peripheral blood. Source of these receptors: a man aged 35 to 55 with acute or convalescent COVID-19.

This rearrangement joins TRBV7-8 to TRBJ1-3, with 7 bases identical to TRBD1. Losses at the gene ends were 0 bases for V and 0 bases for J; bases not matched to a gene: 11. CDR1 SGHVS and CDR2 FQNEAQ come from the germline V gene. This CDR3 is 19 amino acids long. This chain's CDR3 is CASSLASNSGQHSGNTIYF. The CDR3 DNA reads TGTGCCAGCAGCTTAGCGTCGAATTCGGGACAGCACTCTGGAAACACCATATATTTT.

The chain recombines TRBV5-8 with TRBJ2-1; 10 bases match TRBD1. Per the germline V gene, CDR1 is SGHTS and CDR2 is YDEGEE. CDR3 length: 15 amino acids. Trimming removed 0 bases from V and 8 bases from J; junction bases left unmatched: 5. This CDR3 reads CASSLVGQGYHEQFF. CDR3 nucleotide sequence: TGTGCCAGCAGCTTGGTGGGACAGGGGTATCATGAGCAGTTCTTC.

The chain recombines TRBV5-6 with TRBJ1-3; unclear D gene. The germline V gene encodes CDR1 SGHDT and CDR2 YYEEEE. The germline V and J ends were trimmed by 0 bases and 4 bases, with 11 bases remaining between them. The CDR3 length is 15 residues. CDR3 region: CASSLDWTGGNTIYF. In DNA form, the CDR3 reads TGTGCCAGCAGCTTGGACTGGACGGGAGGAAACACCATATATTTT.

The V and J genes are TRBV27 and TRBJ2-7; 9 bases are a match to TRBD1. Germline-derived CDR1 and CDR2 are MNHEY and SMNVEV (reference sequence). This CDR3 has 16 amino acids. The V segment lost 5 bases and the J segment 5 bases; nucleotides outside the gene matches: 13. CDR3 sequence: CASSPAPGTGLNEQYF. The CDR3 DNA follows: TGTGCCAGCAGTCCCGCTCCCGGGACAGGGTTAAACGAGCAGTACTTC.

V gene TRBV7-8 combines with J gene TRBJ2-7; D might be TRBD2 (7 bases). The V end was cut by 1 base, the J end by 2 bases, with 9 bases between. Germline loops: CDR1 SGHVS, CDR2 FQNEAQ. The length of the CDR3 is 14 residues. Here the CDR3 reads CASSLEGGAYEQYF. Here the CDR3 DNA reads TGTGCCAGCAGCTTAGAAGGGGGGGCCTACGAGCAGTACTTC.

The chain combines TRBV6-5 with TRBJ1-2; D may be TRBD1 (5 bases). Germline lookup yields CDR1 MNHEY and CDR2 SVGAGI. The CDR3 totals 15 residues. The germline V and J ends were trimmed by 0 bases and 8 bases, with 16 bases remaining between them. Here the CDR3 DNA reads TGTGCCAGCAGTTACTCGAGTCCAGGGAAGCTCGGCTACACCTTC. This translates into CASSYSSPGKLGYTF.

The chain uses TRBV5-1 and TRBJ1-2; D not certain. This CDR3 comprises 14 residues. V was trimmed by 0 bases and J by 2 bases, leaving 8 bases between them. CDR1 is SGHRS and CDR2 is YFSETQ in the germline V gene. The CDR3 sequence is CASSLADKNYGYTF. DNA for the CDR3: TGCGCCAGCAGCTTGGCCGACAAGAACTATGGCTACACCTTC.

The chain uses TRBV15 and TRBJ2-7; 11 bases align to TRBD1. Trimming removed 3 bases from V and 7 bases from J; junction bases left unmatched: 11. This CDR3 spans 16 amino acids. Germline CDR1 LNHNV, CDR2 YYDKDF (reference sequence). Here the CDR3 reads CATSSAIGTGGLEQYF. CDR3 bases: TGTGCCACCAGCAGTGCTATCGGGACAGGGGGTCTTGAGCAGTACTTC.

The genes are TRBV5-4 and TRBJ1-2, with D possibly TRBD1 on 6 matching bases. Germline V gene lookup returns CDR1 SGHNT and CDR2 YYREEE (reference sequence). Trimming stripped 2 bases from V and 4 bases from J, with 9 bases between. The CDR3 loop spans 13 amino acids. This chain's CDR3 is CASSLRGSYGYTF. The CDR3 nucleotides read TGTGCCAGCAGCTTAAGGGGGAGCTATGGCTACACCTTC.

The chain employs TRBV7-6 and TRBJ1-1; TRBD1 matches 8 bases. After removal of 1 base from V and 4 bases from J, the junction contained 11 bases not matched to a gene. CDR1 is SGHVS and CDR2 is FNYEAQ in the germline V gene. This CDR3 has 17 residues. The CDR3 protein is CASSLEAGGDWITEAFF. The CDR3 region has the DNA TGTGCCAGCAGCTTAGAGGCAGGGGGCGATTGGATCACTGAAGCTTTCTTT.

V gene TRBV6-1 combines with J gene TRBJ1-4, with D tentatively TRBD1 (6 bases). V lost 1 base and J 7 bases, leaving 10 bases between the germline ends. The germline CDR1 and CDR2 sequences are MNHNS and SASEGT. This CDR3 comprises 14 residues. The CDR3: CASSEEGGGEKLFF. DNA for the CDR3: TGTGCCAGCAGTGAAGAAGGGGGGGGTGAAAAACTGTTTTTT.

This clone has a single count. The rearrangement joins TRBV5-7 to TRBJ2-6; a weak D match, TRBD1 (5 bases). TRBV5-7 carries the ORF label, with uncertain function. The ends were cut back, 0 bases at V and 1 base at J, with 5 bases in the middle. This CDR3 has 15 residues. The CDR3 region is CASSLEGSGANVLTF. The CDR3 DNA sequence: TGTGCCAGCAGCTTGGAGGGGTCTGGGGCCAACGTCCTGACTTTC.

The chain carries TRBV11-1 and TRBJ2-2; no firm D call. Trimming removed 6 bases at V and 0 bases at J, with 11 bases between. This CDR3 region has 15 residues. Looked up from germline, CDR1 is SGHAT and CDR2 is FQDESV (reference sequence). CDR3 DNA sequence: TGTGCCAGCAGACCTGAGAATTCGAACACCGGGGAGCTGTTTTTT. Its protein is CASRPENSNTGELFF.

The chain has TRBV9 and TRBJ1-3, with D perhaps matching TRBD1 (5 bases). Germline assignment: CDR1 SGDLS and CDR2 YYNGEE. V lost 4 bases, J lost 2 bases, and 10 bases lay in between. The CDR3 covers 14 residues. CDR3 nucleotide sequence: TGTGCCAGCAGCCCGGTGGGGCCTGGAAACACCATATATTTT. This encodes CASSPVGPGNTIYF.

The chain carries TRBV5-5 and TRBJ1-5; D uncertain. The germline V gene encodes CDR1 SGHKS and CDR2 YYEKEE (reference sequence). The CDR3 loop spans 15 amino acids. Trimming removed 1 base at V and 0 bases at J, with 8 bases between. The CDR3 coding sequence is TGTGCCAGCAGCTTGAACGACTATAGCAATCAGCCCCAGCATTTT. Its protein is CASSLNDYSNQPQHF.

This chain joins TRBV11-2 and TRBJ2-1; D gene ambiguous. V lost 4 bases and J 8 bases, leaving 6 bases between the germline ends. The CDR3 length is 11 residues. CDR1 and CDR2 (germline): SGHAT, FQNNGV. The CDR3 loop reads CASSSWHEQFF. The CDR3 nucleotides are TGTGCCAGCAGCTCCTGGCATGAGCAGTTCTTC.

This chain joins TRBV12-3 or TRBV12-4 and TRBJ2-1; D ambiguous. There are 13 residues in the CDR3. Trimming stripped 6 bases from V and 7 bases from J, with 13 bases between. As DNA, the CDR3 is TGTGCCAGCAGCCCTCCGGGTAATAATGAGCAGTTCTTC. Its translation is CASSPPGNNEQFF.

This clone was picked up a small number of times. The rearrangement uses TRBV11-1 and TRBJ2-7, with 7 nucleotides matching TRBD1. J lost 1 base, V lost 5 bases, and 8 bases had no gene match. The CDR3 is made up of 15 amino acids. Germline lookup yields CDR1 SGHAT and CDR2 FQDESV (reference sequence). The CDR3 here is CASSHDRDRSYEQYF. The CDR3, as DNA: TGTGCCAGCAGCCATGACCGGGACAGATCCTACGAGCAGTACTTC.

The J gene is TRBJ2-6, the V gene TRBV12-5; TRBD1 is a possible D gene (6 bases). Per the germline V gene, CDR1 is LGHNT and CDR2 is FRNRAP. This CDR3 has 18 amino acids. V dropped 8 bases and J dropped 4 bases, with 24 bases sitting between them. The CDR3 bases are TGTGCTAGTAGCGGAATTACGGGACACCTGGTAGGGGCCAACGTCCTGACTTTC. This encodes CASSGITGHLVGANVLTF.

The chain carries TRBV6-6 and TRBJ2-3, with a possible D match to TRBD1 (5 bases). Trimming removed 6 bases at V and 5 bases at J, with 15 bases between. Germline CDR1 reads MNHNY; CDR2 reads SVGAGI (reference sequence). There are 14 residues in the CDR3. The CDR3 bases are TGTGCCAGCAGCCCGGATAGGGGCAGAGATACGCAGTATTTT. The encoded protein is CASSPDRGRDTQYF.

V and J are TRBV5-5 and TRBJ2-3, with 11 positions matching TRBD2. The V segment lost 0 bases and the J segment 3 bases; nucleotides outside the gene matches: 3. Germline values: CDR1 SGHKS, CDR2 YYEKEE (reference sequence). This CDR3 has 16 residues. CDR3 DNA: TGTGCCAGCAGCTTGGTGATAGCGGGAGGGACAGATACGCAGTATTTT. Translation: CASSLVIAGGTDTQYF.

The CDR3, as DNA: TGTGCCAGCAGCTTAGAGACAGGATTAGAAGCTTTCTTT. Encoded protein: CASSLETGLEAFF. The chain links TRBV7-2 to TRBJ1-1; maybe TRBD1 (6 bases). Germline-derived CDR1 and CDR2 are SGHTA and FQGNSA. CDR3 length: 13 amino acids. The V end was cut by 1 base, the J end by 8 bases, with 11 bases between. Combining the CDR3 with reference TRBV7-2 and TRBJ1-1 gives the whole variable domain GAGVSQSPSNKVTEKGKDVELRCDPISGHTALYWYRQSLGQGLEFLIYFQGNSAPDKSGLPSDRFSAERTGGSVSTLTIQRTQQEDSAVYLCASSLETGLEAFFGQGTRLTVV.

The chain combines TRBV11-2 with TRBJ1-5, with 7 bases aligning to TRBD1. The V gene's germline CDR1 is SGHAT and CDR2 FQNNGV. The CDR3 contains 18 residues. The trim removed 1 base at V and 1 base at J, leaving 10 bases unmatched. The CDR3 bases are TGTGCCAGCAGCTTAGCTGCGACAGGGCGTTGGAGCAATCAGCCCCAGCATTTT. Amino acids: CASSLAATGRWSNQPQHF.